A selection of T cell receptor beta chains follows, all from one sample in a study of shared clonotypes between healthy human individuals. TCRdb's copy holds only in-frame clones and misses some; the assay was immunoSEQ multiplex PCR. In the table there are approximately 2.5 million clones, 80% to 95% of which are singletons. The sequenced sample was naive CD4+ T cells from PBMCs. The receptors stem from a man aged 18 to 30 in good health. Some clones in this sample may be carry-over from other donors' samples. The CDR3 runs from the conserved cysteine through the conserved F or W. D genes are given only for firm matches.

.	TRBJ2-5	TRBV30	CAWRWGPNQETQYF
.	TRBJ2-3	TRBV7-2	CASSLDVSSGTDTQYF
.	TRBJ2-3	TRBV5-1	CASSLAGGGADTQYF
.	TRBJ2-2	TRBV5-1	CASSLGGSTGELFF
TRBD1	TRBJ1-2	TRBV28	CASTTGTGHYGYTF
.	TRBJ2-3	TRBV2	CASREERVGSDTQYF
.	TRBJ2-7	TRBV11-2	CASSPGLYSYEQYF
.	TRBJ2-6	TRBV25-1	CASSEDRGDSGANVLTF
.	TRBJ1-3	TRBV9	CASSVSAGTGNTIYF
.	TRBJ1-2	TRBV9	CASSVGYGYTF
TRBD1	TRBJ2-7	TRBV4-1	CASSHPGQAIYEQYF
.	TRBJ2-2	TRBV5-4	CASSLKGGRSGELFF
.	TRBJ1-2	TRBV7-9	CASSLGSGGANYGYTF
.	TRBJ2-7	TRBV7-2	CASSLGRASYEQYF
.	TRBJ2-5	TRBV7-2	CASRLSRGDQETQYF
TRBD2	TRBJ2-7	TRBV19	CASNPWAGAKGEQYF
.	TRBJ2-7	TRBV11-2	CASSTDRSREQHF
.	TRBJ1-1	TRBV5-6	CASSAQWGGEAFF
.	TRBJ1-4	TRBV5-1	CASSRDSPVGEKLFF
TRBD1	TRBJ1-3	TRBV5-6	CASSSTGAGNTIYF
.	TRBJ2-5	TRBV7-2	CASSWDRGYETQYF
.	TRBJ2-6	TRBV11-2	CASSRLSGRPSSGANVLTF
.	TRBJ2-1	TRBV7-2	CASSWDSYNEQFF
.	TRBJ1-1	TRBV5-1	CASSLTGRWNTEAFF
.	TRBJ2-2	TRBV2	CATDRASGELFF
TRBD2	TRBJ2-2	TRBV9	CASSRPGLGLAGEADTGELFF
.	TRBJ1-1	TRBV6-1	CASSENRVQGEAFF
.	TRBJ1-1	TRBV5-5	CASSLYSNTEAFF
TRBD2	TRBJ2-2	TRBV30	CAWRLTSGNTGELFF
.	TRBJ2-3	TRBV5-1	CASSSKQGPSTDTQYF
.	TRBJ2-5	TRBV30	CAWGQGETQYF
TRBD1	TRBJ1-5	TRBV7-6	CASSLGAGGISQPQHF
.	TRBJ1-4	TRBV5-4	CASSSRTESATNEKLFF
.	TRBJ2-2	TRBV18	CASSQLASTGELFF
TRBD2	TRBJ2-1	TRBV7-3	CASSPGLTEIYNEQFF
.	TRBJ2-5	TRBV15	CATSRDGAELRLMGETQYF
.	TRBJ1-6	TRBV9	CASSAWGRPNSPLHF
TRBD2	TRBJ2-5	TRBV14	CASSQGTLAAETQYF
TRBD2	TRBJ2-7	TRBV28	CASSLSSGNSYEQYF
.	TRBJ1-2	TRBV14	CASSQDTTYVGYTF
.	TRBJ1-4	TRBV7-9	CASSRLGYGEKLFF
TRBD1	TRBJ2-7	TRBV5-1	CASSSSGGHYEQYF
TRBD2	TRBJ2-7	TRBV7-3	CASSFAGTRSSEQYF
.	TRBJ2-1	TRBV9	CASSAFSQTTYNEQFF
.	TRBJ2-1	TRBV27	CASSLVHVGAIGEQFF
.	TRBJ2-2	TRBV19	CASSSGHSNTGELFF
.	TRBJ2-5	TRBV19	CASSIRLTGWDQETQYF
.	TRBJ2-1	TRBV9	CASSPGSYNEQFF
TRBD2	TRBJ2-5	TRBV28	CASSSLAGGRETQYF
TRBD1	TRBJ2-7	TRBV6-5	CASSYSWTGMAYEQYF